At least ten counts were recorded for the clone carrying this T cell receptor beta chain. CDR1 is MNHEY, CDR2 SVGEGT, per germline. V lost 0 bases and J lost 2, with 5 bases in between. The CDR3 is made up of 13 amino acids. This sample was included in a study of T cells in Graves' hyperthyroidism and ophthalmopathy. The source material, RNA transcripts, was used to amplify TCR beta CDR3 regions. Researchers ran a first-round RT-PCR on the TCR CDR3 using the HTBI primer set. TCRdb ran MiXCR on the multiplex PCR reads and lists one entry per CDR3 protein. Counted here are a few hundred thousand distinct CDR3 sequences, 15% to 19% occurring once; the ten biggest clones make up less than 9.5%. When ophthalmopathy did not progress within 18 months, Graves' hyperthyroidism was considered stable.

The chain carries TRBV6-2 or TRBV6-3 and TRBJ2-7; D is ambiguous. What was sequenced was blood. The origin of this receptor is a woman aged 25 to 39 with Graves' hyperthyroidism. The CDR3 loop reads CASSYSLTYEQYF. In nucleotides, the CDR3 is TGTGCCAGCAGTTACTCGTTGACCTACGAGCAGTACTTC.